A selection of T cell receptor beta chains follows, all from one sample in a study of immune evolution from preneoplasia to lung adenocarcinoma. Assay used: immunoSEQ multiplex PCR; TCRdb lists only in-frame clones, some missing. The repertoire holds about 7,000 clones, with around 82% as singletons. Material for sequencing was FFPE adjacent normal lung tissue. These receptors were collected from a person aged 55-79 years with lung adenocarcinoma. Both conserved end residues are part of each CDR3. Each record gives: clone size, V gene, CDR3 length, J gene, D gene, CDR3 protein, CDR3 DNA. A D gene is named only where the DNA matches it firmly. Not all rows give a size; the values are once, few, many and, for expanded clones, a class.

.	TRBV4-3	17	TRBJ2-2	.	CASSPTWSGVITGELFF	TGCGCCAGCAGCCCCACCTGGTCAGGGGTTATCACCGGGGAGCTGTTTTTT
.	TRBV11-2	12	TRBJ2-1	.	CASSPEFHEQFF	TGTGCCAGCAGCCCAGAGTTCCATGAGCAGTTCTTC
.	TRBV6-5	14	TRBJ1-1	.	CASSYGSGDTEAFF	TGTGCCAGCAGTTACGGATCGGGGGACACTGAAGCTTTCTTT
.	TRBV28	17	TRBJ1-5	TRBD1	CASSLSGTGSLNQPQHF	TGTGCCAGCAGTTTATCTGGGACAGGGTCGCTCAATCAGCCCCAGCATTTT
.	TRBV7-2	16	TRBJ2-2	TRBD2	CASSKGTSGLTGELFF	TGTGCCAGCAGCAAGGGGACTAGCGGGCTTACCGGGGAGCTGTTTTTT
.	TRBV28	11	TRBJ2-7	.	CATETGYEQYF	TGTGCCACCGAGACCGGGTACGAGCAGTACTTC
.	TRBV5-1	15	TRBJ2-5	TRBD2	CASSLEAGGKETQYF	TGCGCCAGCAGCTTGGAGGCGGGAGGGAAAGAGACCCAGTACTTC
.	TRBV7-2	16	TRBJ2-2	TRBD1	CASSSGQGIITGELFF	TGTGCCAGCAGCTCGGGACAGGGGATAATCACCGGGGAGCTGTTTTTT
once	TRBV7-2	15	TRBJ2-7	TRBD2	CASSYTSGIGYEQYF	TGTGCCAGCAGCTATACTAGCGGGATAGGGTACGAGCAGTACTTC
.	TRBV5-1	14	TRBJ2-4	.	CASSLGTGPDIQYF	TGCGCCAGCAGCTTGGGAACAGGGCCGGACATTCAGTACTTC
once	TRBV6-5	15	TRBJ1-5	TRBD1	CASSYTTGPEQPQHF	TGTGCCAGCAGTTATACGACAGGGCCGGAGCAGCCCCAGCATTTT
few	TRBV27	13	TRBJ1-1	.	CASSLGPNTEAFF	TGTGCCAGCAGTTTAGGACCGAACACTGAAGCTTTCTTT
.	TRBV9	16	TRBJ2-7	TRBD2	CASSVDSSGSGYEQYF	TGTGCCAGCAGCGTAGACTCTAGCGGGTCAGGATACGAGCAGTACTTC
.	TRBV11-1	13	TRBJ2-3	.	CASSPTATDTQYF	TGTGCCAGCAGCCCGACAGCAACAGATACGCAGTATTTT
.	TRBV9	14	TRBJ1-2	.	CASSEDTAHYGYTF	TGTGCCAGCAGCGAGGACACGGCGCACTATGGCTACACCTTC
.	TRBV7-6	18	TRBJ2-5	.	CASSLGSQIWAIQETQYF	TGTGCCAGCAGCTTAGGTTCCCAGATATGGGCGATACAAGAGACCCAGTACTTC
.	TRBV7-3	13	TRBJ1-1	.	CASSLLANTEAFF	TGTGCCAGCAGCTTACTGGCGAACACTGAAGCTTTCTTT
.	TRBV7-3	13	TRBJ2-1	.	CASSVNVGREQFF	TGTGCCAGCAGCGTAAACGTCGGACGGGAGCAGTTCTTC
.	TRBV11-3	15	TRBJ2-5	TRBD1	CASSPGQGNAETQYF	TGTGCCAGCAGCCCAGGACAGGGGAATGCAGAGACCCAGTACTTC
.	TRBV30	15	TRBJ2-6	.	CAWSVTASGANVLTF	TGTGCCTGGAGTGTGACGGCCTCTGGGGCCAACGTCCTGACTTTC
.	TRBV4-3	15	TRBJ2-1	TRBD1	CASSRDRGLYNEQFF	TGCGCCAGCAGCCGCGACAGGGGGCTCTACAATGAGCAGTTCTTC
.	TRBV5-4	16	TRBJ2-7	.	CASSLAPTDSYGEQYF	TGTGCCAGCAGCTTGGCTCCGACGGACTCTTACGGCGAGCAGTACTTC
once	TRBV11-2	14	TRBJ2-7	TRBD1	CASSTGQGRAEQYF	TGTGCCAGCAGCACGGGACAGGGAAGGGCCGAGCAGTACTTC
.	TRBV7-2	16	TRBJ2-2	.	CASSSRQVRNTGELFF	TGTGCCAGCAGCTCCCGACAGGTCAGGAACACCGGGGAGCTGTTTTTT
.	TRBV5-5	15	TRBJ1-1	.	CASSLVPGTNTEAFF	TGTGCCAGCAGCTTGGTTCCGGGGACGAACACTGAAGCTTTCTTT
.	TRBV7-2	18	TRBJ2-5	.	CASSLKYAGTVDQETQYF	TGTGCCAGCAGCTTAAAGTACGCTGGTACAGTCGACCAAGAGACCCAGTACTTC
.	TRBV7-9	15	TRBJ1-1	.	CASSPDLYGGGRAFF	TGTGCCAGCAGCCCCGATCTTTATGGGGGCGGGCGAGCTTTCTTT
.	TRBV28	14	TRBJ1-2	.	CASSSGAGFLGYTF	TGTGCCAGCAGTTCGGGGGCAGGGTTCCTGGGCTACACCTTC
.	TRBV4-1	16	TRBJ1-5	.	CASSQDWGHSNQPQHF	TGCGCCAGCAGCCAAGATTGGGGGCATAGCAATCAGCCCCAGCATTTT
.	TRBV9	13	TRBJ2-7	TRBD1	CASSVGTGREQYF	TGTGCCAGCAGCGTTGGGACAGGTAGGGAGCAGTACTTC
.	TRBV5-1	16	TRBJ2-2	TRBD2	CASSPYLAGGAGELFF	TGCGCCAGCAGCCCGTACCTAGCGGGAGGCGCCGGGGAGCTGTTTTTT
.	TRBV10-1	14	TRBJ2-1	TRBD2	CASGPGTSWNEQFF	TGCGCCAGCGGCCCGGGGACTAGCTGGAATGAGCAGTTCTTC
.	TRBV14	14	TRBJ2-7	.	CASSSRTGSYEQYF	TGTGCCAGCAGCTCACGGACGGGCTCCTACGAGCAGTACTTC
.	TRBV9	15	TRBJ1-1	.	CASSVDYIMNTEAFF	TGTGCCAGCAGCGTAGATTATATTATGAACACTGAAGCTTTCTTT
once	TRBV6-5	14	TRBJ1-2	TRBD1	CASRSGQDYYGYTF	TGTGCCAGCAGGTCGGGACAGGACTACTATGGCTACACCTTC
.	TRBV4-3	16	TRBJ2-1	TRBD2	CASSQQTSGSMGEQFF	TGCGCCAGCAGCCAACAAACTAGCGGGAGTATGGGTGAGCAGTTCTTC
.	TRBV25-1	15	TRBJ2-2	.	CASTDTDPDTGELFF	TGTGCCAGCACAGATACAGACCCAGACACCGGGGAGCTGTTTTTT